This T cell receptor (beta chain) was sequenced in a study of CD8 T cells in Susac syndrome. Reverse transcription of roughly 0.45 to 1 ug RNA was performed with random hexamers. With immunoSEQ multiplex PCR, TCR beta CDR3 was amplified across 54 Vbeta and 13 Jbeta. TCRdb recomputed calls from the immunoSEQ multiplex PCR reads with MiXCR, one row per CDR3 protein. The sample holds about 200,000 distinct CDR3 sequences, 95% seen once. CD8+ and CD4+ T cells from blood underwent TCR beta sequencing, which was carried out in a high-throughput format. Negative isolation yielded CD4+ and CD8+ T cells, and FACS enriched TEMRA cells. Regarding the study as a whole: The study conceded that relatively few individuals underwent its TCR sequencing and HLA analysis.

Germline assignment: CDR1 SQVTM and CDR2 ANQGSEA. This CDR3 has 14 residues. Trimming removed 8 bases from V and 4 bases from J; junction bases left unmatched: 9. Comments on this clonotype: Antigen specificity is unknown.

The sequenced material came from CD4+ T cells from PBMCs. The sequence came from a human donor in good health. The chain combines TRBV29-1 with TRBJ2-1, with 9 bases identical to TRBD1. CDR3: CSQGSGQGYNEQFF. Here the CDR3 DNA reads TGCAGCCAAGGGTCGGGACAGGGATACAATGAGCAGTTCTTC.